The 22 T cell receptor beta chains below were found in one sample sequenced in a study of response to subunit inactivated influenza vaccine. TCRdb processed the RT-PCR reads anew with MiXCR; each CDR3 protein has one entry. Among roughly 520,000 distinct CDR3 sequences, roughly 27% were seen once, and the ten largest hold 1.9%. The material was CD4+ T cells sorted from PBMCs, obtained less than 6 days after vaccination. These TCRs come from a man over 45 who received an inactivated influenza vaccine.

This chain joins TRBV20-1 and TRBJ2-1; D is unclear. V was shortened by 0 bases and J by 6 bases, with 9 bases between the two germline ends. CDR1 and CDR2 from the germline V gene are DFQATT and SNEGSKA (reference sequence). CDR3 length: 13 amino acids. CDR3 sequence: CSARDGPPNEQFF. The DNA of the CDR3 is TGCAGTGCTAGAGATGGGCCACCCAATGAGCAGTTCTTC.

The gene calls are TRBV5-4 and TRBJ1-2, with 7 bases that match TRBD1. This CDR3 region has 12 residues. Germline loops: CDR1 SGHNT, CDR2 YYREEE (reference sequence). J was trimmed by 7 bases and V by 3 bases; bases with no gene match: 3. This chain's CDR3 is CASSYRTGGYTF. CDR3 sequence (DNA): TGTGCCAGCAGCTATAGGACAGGTGGCTACACCTTC.

This clonotype was seen a few times. The chain employs TRBV24-1 and TRBJ2-1; 10 bases are shared with TRBD1. Trimming cost V 4 bases and J 8 bases; bases outside gene matches: 25. Germline loops: CDR1 KGHDR, CDR2 SFDVKD. This CDR3 region has 21 residues. CDR3 in DNA: TGTGCCACCAGTGACCCTACTGACAGGGGGCGCCATGGCCTCCCGATACATGAGCAGTTCTTC. Translated, it gives CATSDPTDRGRHGLPIHEQFF.

The chain carries TRBV20-1 and TRBJ2-3; D ambiguous. Per the germline V gene, CDR1 is DFQATT and CDR2 is SNEGSKA (reference sequence). The ends were cut back, 1 base at V and 2 bases at J, with 10 bases in the middle. The CDR3 is 14 residues long. This CDR3 reads CSARVPINTDTQYF. The CDR3 bases are TGCAGTGCTAGAGTACCAATTAACACAGATACGCAGTATTTT.

The V gene is TRBV6-2 or TRBV6-3, the J gene TRBJ2-7, with D uncertain. Between the trimmed V and J ends, which lost 5 bases and 6 bases, there was a span of 8 bases. Germline V lookup: CDR1 MNHEY, CDR2 SVGEGT. The CDR3 has 11 residues. Here the CDR3 DNA reads TGTGCCAGCAGTATCAAGCGCGAGCAGTACTTC. It codes for CASSIKREQYF.

This rearrangement joins TRBV5-1 to TRBJ2-7; D gene unclear. V lost 0 bases to trimming and J lost 6 bases, with 13 bases between them. Germline V gene data show CDR1 as SGHRS and CDR2 as YFSETQ. The CDR3 is 14 residues long. The CDR3 sequence: CASSLGTPRAEQYF. The CDR3 DNA sequence: TGCGCCAGCAGCTTGGGAACACCCAGAGCCGAGCAGTACTTC.

Regarding this clonotype: An end of the junction does not agree with germline; a read error may underlie this. The chain links TRBV5-8 to TRBJ1-5; TRBD1 might be the D (6 bases). This CDR3 has 14 residues. Germline CDR1 SGHTS, CDR2 YDEGEE. For the CDR3, the DNA is TGTGACAGCAGCTTGGGAGGGGGTAATCAGCCCCAGCATTTT. It specifies CDSSLGGGNQPQHF. The whole variable domain, filled in from reference TRBV5-8 and TRBJ1-5, reads EAGVTQSPTHLIKTRGQQATLRCSPISGHTSVYWYQQALGLGLQFLLWYDEGEERNRGNFPPRFSGRQFPNYSSELNVNALELEDSALYLCDSSLGGGNQPQHFGDGTRLSIL.

The V gene is TRBV5-1, the J gene TRBJ2-3; 8 bases are a match to TRBD2. This CDR3 has 15 amino acids. With V trimmed by 1 base and J by 6 bases, 7 bases remained unmatched. Germline V gene data show CDR1 as SGHRS and CDR2 as YFSETQ. The CDR3 spells CASSLRSGGLDTQYF. The CDR3 nucleotides are TGCGCCAGCAGCTTGCGTTCGGGAGGGCTGGATACGCAGTATTTT.

This clonotype was picked up a small number of times. The V gene is TRBV28, the J gene TRBJ2-5, with 7 bases fitting TRBD1. The ends lost 6 bases at V and 2 bases at J; junction bases unmatched: 6. Germline-derived CDR1 and CDR2 are MDHEN and SYDVKM. This CDR3 has 14 amino acids. The DNA for the CDR3 is TGTGCCAGCAGCCTACAGGGGTTTCAAGAGACCCAGTACTTC. Its protein product is CASSLQGFQETQYF.

The genes are TRBV3-1 and TRBJ2-7, with 8 nucleotides matching TRBD2. V was pared by 4 bases and J by 7 bases, with 3 bases of the junction left unmatched. Germline loops: CDR1 LGHDT, CDR2 YNNKEL (reference sequence). The CDR3 consists of 12 residues. The CDR3 coding sequence is TGTGCCAGCAGCCGGGCGGGAGGAGAGCAGTACTTC. Its translation is CASSRAGGEQYF.

The CDR3 coding sequence is TGCAGTGCTAATGCGGGGGACGGCACAGATACGCAGTATTTT. It specifies CSANAGDGTDTQYF. The rearrangement joins TRBV20-1 to TRBJ2-3, with 7 bases aligning to TRBD2. This CDR3 has 14 amino acids. Germline V gene lookup returns CDR1 DFQATT and CDR2 SNEGSKA (reference sequence). V was clipped by 4 bases and J by 1 base; unmatched bases: 5.

This clonotype turned up a few times. V gene TRBV27 combines with J gene TRBJ2-3; D call uncertain. This CDR3 is built from 15 residues. V was cut by 3 bases and J by 0 bases, with 10 bases left in between. Germline V gene sequence: CDR1 MNHEY, CDR2 SMNVEV (reference sequence). This chain's CDR3 is CASSLMAASTDTQYF. For the CDR3, the DNA is TGTGCCAGCAGTTTGATGGCAGCTAGCACAGATACGCAGTATTTT.

This clonotype has just a few counts. This chain uses TRBV10-3 with TRBJ2-3, with TRBD2 identical over 9 bases. The CDR3 sequence is 14 residues long. V shed 8 bases, J shed 5 bases, and the junction held 8 bases outside the gene matches. Germline-derived CDR1 and CDR2 are ENHRY and SYGVKD. The CDR3 region is CAIGAGGRGDTQYF. The DNA for the CDR3 is TGTGCCATCGGGGCGGGAGGGCGTGGAGATACGCAGTATTTT.

The chain combines TRBV20-1 with TRBJ2-1, with D uncertain. Deletions cut 1 base from V and 3 bases from J, with 13 bases between. Germline lookup yields CDR1 DFQATT and CDR2 SNEGSKA (reference sequence). The CDR3 length is 15 residues. CDR3 nucleotides: TGCAGTGCTAGAGTCCCAGGTTCAAACTACAATGAGCAGTTCTTC. It encodes CSARVPGSNYNEQFF.

Concerning this clonotype: One junction end does not reproduce the germline sequence, and a read error may be involved. This CDR3 reads CCARGGSGRAVGELFF. The CDR3 DNA is TGCTGTGCTAGAGGGGGTAGCGGGAGGGCTGTCGGGGAGCTGTTTTTT. The chain employs TRBV20-1 and TRBJ2-2, with 11 bases aligning to TRBD2. Germline-derived CDR1 and CDR2 are DFQATT and SNEGSKA (reference sequence). The CDR3 length is 16 residues.

V and J are TRBV10-3 and TRBJ2-7; D remains unclear. The CDR3 contains 13 residues. CDR1 and CDR2 from the germline V gene are ENHRY and SYGVKD. Between the trimmed V and J ends, which lost 6 bases and 5 bases, there was a span of 14 bases. CDR3 nucleotide sequence: TGTGCCATCAGCCCCGGGCGTTACAACGAGCAGTACTTC. It encodes CAISPGRYNEQYF.

V and J are TRBV5-1 and TRBJ2-2, with 7 bases aligning to TRBD2. V was clipped by 4 bases and J by 1 base; unmatched bases: 7. CDR1 and CDR2 from the germline V gene are SGHRS and YFSETQ. This CDR3 has 16 amino acids. The CDR3 here is CASSRSGAKNTGELFF. CDR3 DNA: TGCGCCAGCAGCAGAAGCGGGGCGAAGAACACCGGGGAGCTGTTTTTT.

The genes are TRBV6-1 and TRBJ2-1; D gene uncertain. Germline V CDR1 and CDR2: MNHNS, SASEGT. The CDR3 totals 13 residues. V lost 1 base and J 8 bases, leaving 9 bases between the germline ends. The CDR3 bases are TGTGCCAGCAGTGAAGGGTTTGGTTATGAGCAGTTCTTC. Translation gives CASSEGFGYEQFF.

The chain carries TRBV7-9 and TRBJ2-5, with 11 bases lining up with TRBD2. Looked up from germline, CDR1 is SEHNR and CDR2 is FQNEAQ (reference sequence). V was pared by 6 bases and J by 4 bases, with 13 bases of the junction left unmatched. CDR3 size: 17 residues. The CDR3 loop reads CASRSFHTSGGRETQYF. CDR3 nucleotides: TGTGCCAGCAGGTCCTTTCACACTAGCGGGGGAAGAGAGACCCAGTACTTC. Based on the CDR3 plus reference TRBV7-9 and TRBJ2-5, the full variable domain is DTGVSQNPRHKITKRGQNVTFRCDPISEHNRLYWYRQTLGQGPEFLTYFQNEAQLEKSRLLSDRFSAERPKGSFSTLEIQRTEQGDSAMYLCASRSFHTSGGRETQYFGPGTRLLVL.

The chain is built from TRBV5-1 and TRBJ1-1; 9 bases fit TRBD1. CDR1 is SGHRS, CDR2 YFSETQ, per germline. V lost 1 base and J lost 8; bases outside the gene matches: 3. The CDR3 sequence is 13 residues long. The CDR3 nucleotides are TGCGCCAGCAGCTTGAACAGGGGGCTAGAAGCTTTCTTT. Protein product: CASSLNRGLEAFF.

Only a few counts were recorded for this clonotype. This chain links TRBV15 with TRBJ2-3; D perhaps matches TRBD2 (6 bases). The CDR3 is 15 residues long. V was trimmed by 1 base and J by 3 bases, leaving 11 bases between them. Germline V gene data show CDR1 as LNHNV and CDR2 as YYDKDF (reference sequence). CDR3 amino acids: CATSRARLVTDTQYF. The CDR3 nucleotides are TGTGCCACCAGCAGAGCAAGACTAGTTACAGATACGCAGTATTTT.

The table lists this clonotype with a few counts. The rearrangement joins TRBV20-1 to TRBJ2-1, with a weak D call TRBD2 (6 bases). Germline V CDR1 and CDR2: DFQATT, SNEGSKA (reference sequence). Deletions cut 2 bases from V and 3 bases from J, with 14 bases between. CDR3 length: 15 amino acids. The CDR3: CSARPPAGIYNEQFF. The CDR3 nucleotides read TGCAGTGCTAGACCCCCCGCGGGGATCTACAATGAGCAGTTCTTC.